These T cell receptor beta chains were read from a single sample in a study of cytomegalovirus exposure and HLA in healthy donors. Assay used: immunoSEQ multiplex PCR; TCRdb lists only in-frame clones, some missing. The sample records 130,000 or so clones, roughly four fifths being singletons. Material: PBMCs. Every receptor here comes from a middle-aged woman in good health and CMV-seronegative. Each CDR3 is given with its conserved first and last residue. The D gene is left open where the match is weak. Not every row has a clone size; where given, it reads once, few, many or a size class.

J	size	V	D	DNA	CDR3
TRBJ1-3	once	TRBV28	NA	TGTGCCAGCAAACACCCCCCAGGGGTTGAAAACACCATATATTTT	CASKHPPGVENTIYF
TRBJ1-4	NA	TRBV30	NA	TGTGCCTGGAGTGTACTACAAATTAATGAAAAACTGTTTTTT	CAWSVLQINEKLFF
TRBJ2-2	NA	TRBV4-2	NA	TGTGCCAGCAGCCGGCTCGGAGAATCCGGGGAGCTGTTTTTT	CASSRLGESGELFF
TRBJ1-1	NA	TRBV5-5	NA	TGTGCCAGCAGCTTGTGGGGAGCGCACACTGAAGCTTTCTTT	CASSLWGAHTEAFF
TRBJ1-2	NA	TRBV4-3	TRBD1	TGCGCCAGCAGCCAAGTGGAAGGACATTCAGGGACAGGGGGCTATGGCTACACCTTC	CASSQVEGHSGTGGYGYTF
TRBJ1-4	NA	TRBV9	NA	TGTGCCAGCAGCCCCAGGGCGGGGTCCGAAAAACTGTTTTTT	CASSPRAGSEKLFF
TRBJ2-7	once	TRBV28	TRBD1	TGTGCCAGCAGACTATACAGGGGCGAGCAGTACTTC	CASRLYRGEQYF
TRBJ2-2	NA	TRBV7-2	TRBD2	TGTGCCAGCAGCCACAGGACTAGCGGACACCGGGGAGCTGTTTTT	CASSHRTSGHRGAVF
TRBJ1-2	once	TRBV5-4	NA	TGTGCCAGCAGCCTCGGACAGTTCTACACCTTC	CASSLGQFYTF
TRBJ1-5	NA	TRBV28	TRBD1	TGTGCCAGCAGTTACAGGGGGCTTGGCAATCAGCCCCAGCATTTT	CASSYRGLGNQPQHF
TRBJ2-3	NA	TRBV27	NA	TGTGCCAGCAGTCTGCTCTCTAGTCTGACGGCGATGGATACGCAGTATTTT	CASSLLSSLTAMDTQYF
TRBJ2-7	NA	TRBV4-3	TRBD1	TGCGCCAGCAGCGTAACGGGACAGGGAAAGTACGAGCAGTACTTC	CASSVTGQGKYEQYF
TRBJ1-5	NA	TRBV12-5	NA	NA	CASGLERDQPQHF
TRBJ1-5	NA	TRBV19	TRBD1	TGTGCCAGTAGTTTAGGGGGCCTGATAAATCAGCCCCAGCATTTT	CASSLGGLINQPQHF
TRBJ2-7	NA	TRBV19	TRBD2	TGTGCCAGTAGTATTTCCGGGGAGGGAATTTGGGAGCAGTACTTC	CASSISGEGIWEQYF
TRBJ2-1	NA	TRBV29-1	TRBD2	TGCAGCGCGGGACTAGCTAATGAGCAGTTCTTC	CSAGLANEQFF
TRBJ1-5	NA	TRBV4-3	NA	TGCGCCAGCAGCCAAGATTTAAACTACCTCAATCAGCCCCAGCATTTT	CASSQDLNYLNQPQHF
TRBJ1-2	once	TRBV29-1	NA	TGCAGCGTTGCTACAGGGATGGGCTACACCTTC	CSVATGMGYTF
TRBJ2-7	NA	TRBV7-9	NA	TGTGCCAGCAGCTTAGTCGGTACAGGGAGCTACGAGCAGTACTTC	CASSLVGTGSYEQYF
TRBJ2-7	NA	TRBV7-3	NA	TGTGCCAGCAAGCGAACAGGGAGCTCCTACGAGCAGTACTTC	CASKRTGSSYEQYF
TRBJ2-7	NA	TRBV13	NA	TGTGCCAGCAGCAAACTAGGCGAGCAGTACTTC	CASSKLGEQYF
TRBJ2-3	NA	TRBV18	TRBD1	TGTGCCAGCCTCCGGGACAGGGGGACAGATACGCAGTATTTT	CASLRDRGTDTQYF
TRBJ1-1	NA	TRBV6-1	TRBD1	TGTGCCAGCAGACAGGGGGCTGAGAACACTGAAGCTTTCTTT	CASRQGAENTEAFF
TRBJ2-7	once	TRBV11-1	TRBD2	TGTGCCAGCAGCCCTAGAATACTAGCGGGGCAAAAATCCTACGAGCAGTACTTC	CASSPRILAGQKSYEQYF
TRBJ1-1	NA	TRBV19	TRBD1	TGTGCCAGTACCGGGTTTGACAGGGGTACTGAAGCTTTCTTT	CASTGFDRGTEAFF
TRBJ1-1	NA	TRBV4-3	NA	TGCGCCAGCAGCCAAACCCCGCGGGAAAACACTGAAGCTTTCTTT	CASSQTPRENTEAFF
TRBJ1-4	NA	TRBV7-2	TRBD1	TGTGCCAGCAGCTTAGAAGGGAAAACAGGGGTTGGGGAAAAACTGTTTTTT	CASSLEGKTGVGEKLFF
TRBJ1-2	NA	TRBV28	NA	TGTGCCAGCAGTCCCATACAACAGGGTGGTAGCGGCTACACCTTC	CASSPIQQGGSGYTF
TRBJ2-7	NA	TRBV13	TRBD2	TGTGCCAGCAGCCCCAGCGGGGCTCGATACGAGCAGTACTTC	CASSPSGARYEQYF
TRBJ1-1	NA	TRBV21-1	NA	TGTGCCAGCAGCAAAAGCGCTCTGGGTTTCTTT	CASSKSALGFF
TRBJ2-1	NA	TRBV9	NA	TGTGCCAGCAGCGTCACTAGCACCCGATACAATGAGCAGTTCTTC	CASSVTSTRYNEQFF
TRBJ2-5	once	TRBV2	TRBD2	TGTGCCAGCGTAGCGGGAGAGTACCAAGAGACCCAGTACTTC	CASVAGEYQETQYF
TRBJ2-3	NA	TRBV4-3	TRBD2	TGCGCCAGCAGCCAAGATTCTGACGGGCGGGGGGGCACAGATACGCAGTATTTT	CASSQDSDGRGGTDTQYF
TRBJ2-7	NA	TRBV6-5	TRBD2	TGTGCCAGCAGTTACTCCCTAGCGGACGTTTTACGAAAGCAGTACTTC	CASSYSLADVLRKQYF
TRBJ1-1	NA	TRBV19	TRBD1	TGTGCCAGTAGTATCGGGACAGGCATCGTGTTGAGACGAGACACTGAAGCTTTCTTT	CASSIGTGIVLRRDTEAFF
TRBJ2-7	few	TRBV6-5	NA	TGTGCCAGCAGTTACTCGAGGTCCTACGAGCAGTACTTC	CASSYSRSYEQYF
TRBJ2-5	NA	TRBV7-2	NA	TGTGCCAGCAGCTTATGGGCGCAAGAGACCCAGTACTTC	CASSLWAQETQYF
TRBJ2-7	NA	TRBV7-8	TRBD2	TGTGCCAGCAGCATCGGACTAGCGGGAGTTTCCTACGAGCAGTACTTC	CASSIGLAGVSYEQYF
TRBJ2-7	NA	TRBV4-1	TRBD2	TGCGCCAGCAGCCGCTTAAGCGGGAGTGTTGGGGGTTACGAGCAGTACTTC	CASSRLSGSVGGYEQYF
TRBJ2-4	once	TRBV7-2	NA	TGTGCCAGCAGCTTCTCCGGGATGGCCAAAAACATTCAGTACTTC	CASSFSGMAKNIQYF
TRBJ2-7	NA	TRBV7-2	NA	TGTGCCAGCAGCTTTGCGCGGTACGAGCAGTACTTC	CASSFARYEQYF
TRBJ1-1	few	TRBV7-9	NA	TGTGCCAGCAGCCAACAGGGAACTGAAGCTTTCTTT	CASSQQGTEAFF
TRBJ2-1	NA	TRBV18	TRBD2	TGTGCCAGCTCACCACCGTCCAGCGGGGCTCTGCTAGAGCAGTTCTTC	CASSPPSSGALLEQFF
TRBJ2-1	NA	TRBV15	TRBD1	TGTGCCACCAGCAGAGTTGTCGACAGGGGTAGCTACAATGAGCAGTTCTTC	CATSRVVDRGSYNEQFF
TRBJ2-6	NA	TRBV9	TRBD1	TGTGCCAGCAGCCCCACCGGGACAGCCTCTGGGGCCAACGTCCTGACTTTC	CASSPTGTASGANVLTF